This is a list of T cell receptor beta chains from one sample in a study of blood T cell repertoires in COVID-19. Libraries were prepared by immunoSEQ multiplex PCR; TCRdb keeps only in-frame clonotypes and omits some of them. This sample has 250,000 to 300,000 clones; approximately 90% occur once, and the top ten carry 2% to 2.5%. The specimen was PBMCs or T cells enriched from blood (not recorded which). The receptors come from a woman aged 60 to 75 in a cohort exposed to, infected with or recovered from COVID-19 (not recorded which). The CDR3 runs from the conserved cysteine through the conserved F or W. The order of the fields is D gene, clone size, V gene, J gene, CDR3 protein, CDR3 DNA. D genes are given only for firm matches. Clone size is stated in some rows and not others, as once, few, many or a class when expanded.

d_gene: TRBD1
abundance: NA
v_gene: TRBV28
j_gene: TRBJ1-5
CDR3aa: CASRTGQGFYNQPQHF
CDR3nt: TGTGCCAGCAGGACGGGACAGGGGTTTTACAATCAGCCCCAGCATTTT

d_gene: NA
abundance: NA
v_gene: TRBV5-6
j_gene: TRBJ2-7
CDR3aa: CASSGGGQHYEQYF
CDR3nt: TGTGCCAGCAGCGGCGGCGGGCAGCACTACGAGCAGTACTTC

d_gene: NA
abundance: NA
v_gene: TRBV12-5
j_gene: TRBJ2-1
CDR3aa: CASGRDFNEQFF
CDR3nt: TGTGCTAGTGGCAGGGACTTTAATGAGCAGTTCTTC

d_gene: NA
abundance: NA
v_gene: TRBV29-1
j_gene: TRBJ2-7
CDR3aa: CSVPGPSQYEQYF
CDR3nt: TGCAGCGTTCCCGGCCCTTCACAGTACGAGCAGTACTTC

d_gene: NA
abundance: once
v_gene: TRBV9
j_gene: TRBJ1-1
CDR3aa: CASSVGTLNTEAFF
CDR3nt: TGTGCCAGCAGCGTAGGGACATTGAACACTGAAGCTTTCTTT

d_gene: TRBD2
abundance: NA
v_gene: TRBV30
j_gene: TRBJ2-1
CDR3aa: CAWRTSGRLREQFF
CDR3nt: TGTGCCTGGAGGACTAGCGGGAGGCTTAGGGAGCAGTTCTTC

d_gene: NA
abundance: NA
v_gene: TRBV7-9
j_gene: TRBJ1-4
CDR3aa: CASSLEQGNEKLFF
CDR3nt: TGTGCCAGCAGCTTAGAACAGGGCAATGAAAAACTGTTTTTT

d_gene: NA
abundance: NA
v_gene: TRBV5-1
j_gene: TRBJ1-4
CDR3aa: CASSLGGEKPCF
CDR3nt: TGCGCCAGCAGCTTAGGGGGTGAAAAACCCTGTTTT

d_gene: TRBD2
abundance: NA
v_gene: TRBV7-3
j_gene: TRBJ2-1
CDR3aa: CASSNPGLAGGRNNEQFF
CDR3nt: TGTGCCAGCAGCAACCCGGGACTAGCGGGGGGCAGGAACAATGAGCAGTTCTTC

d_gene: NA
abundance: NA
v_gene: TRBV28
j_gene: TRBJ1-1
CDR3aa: CASSLPYLGQLEAFF
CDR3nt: TGTGCCAGCAGTTTACCCTACCTCGGACAGCTTGAAGCTTTCTTT

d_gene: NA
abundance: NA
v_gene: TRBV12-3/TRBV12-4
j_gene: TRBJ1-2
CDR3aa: CASSLRGIGYTF
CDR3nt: TGTGCCAGCAGCCTCAGGGGAATCGGCTACACCTTC

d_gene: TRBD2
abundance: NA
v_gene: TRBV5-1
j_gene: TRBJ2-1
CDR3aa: CASSSYTSGRRNEQFF
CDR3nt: TGCGCCAGCAGCTCCTATACTAGCGGGAGAAGGAATGAGCAGTTCTTC

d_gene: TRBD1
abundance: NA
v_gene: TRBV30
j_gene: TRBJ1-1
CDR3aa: CAWSDFTGVNTEAFF
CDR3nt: TGTGCCTGGAGTGATTTTACAGGGGTGAACACTGAAGCTTTCTTT

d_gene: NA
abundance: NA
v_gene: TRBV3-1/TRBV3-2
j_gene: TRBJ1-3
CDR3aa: CASSQVTGHGNTIYF
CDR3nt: TGTGCCAGCAGCCAAGTTACAGGGCATGGAAACACCATATATTTT

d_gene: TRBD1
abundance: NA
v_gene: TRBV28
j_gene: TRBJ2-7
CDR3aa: CASSHGQVTYEQYF
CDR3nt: TGTGCCAGCAGTCATGGACAGGTCACCTACGAGCAGTACTTC

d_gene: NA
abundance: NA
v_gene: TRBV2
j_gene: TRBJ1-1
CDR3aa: CASKRTLLTEAFF
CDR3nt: TGTGCCAGCAAAAGGACATTGCTGACTGAAGCTTTCTTT

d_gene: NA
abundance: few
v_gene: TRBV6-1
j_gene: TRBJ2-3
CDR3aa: CASSEADSGMPQYF
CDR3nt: TGTGCCAGCAGTGAAGCGGATTCCGGGATGCCGCAGTATTTT

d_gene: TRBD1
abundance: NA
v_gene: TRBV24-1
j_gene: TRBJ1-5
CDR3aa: CATNDRAGQPQHF
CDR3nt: TGTGCCACCAACGACAGGGCGGGACAGCCCCAGCATTTT

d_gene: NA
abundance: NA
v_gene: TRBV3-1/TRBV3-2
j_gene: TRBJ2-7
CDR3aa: CASSQDLAGQYEQYF
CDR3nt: TGTGCCAGCAGCCAAGATCTGGCGGGACAGTACGAGCAGTACTTC

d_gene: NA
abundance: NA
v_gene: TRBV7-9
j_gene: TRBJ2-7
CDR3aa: CASSLGGTPYEQYF
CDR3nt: TGTGCCAGCAGCTTAGGCGGGACTCCCTACGAGCAGTACTTC

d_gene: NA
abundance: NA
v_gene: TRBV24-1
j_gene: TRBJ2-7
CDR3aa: CATSDFAGAEQYF
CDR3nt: TGTGCCACCAGTGATTTCGCAGGCGCCGAGCAGTACTTC

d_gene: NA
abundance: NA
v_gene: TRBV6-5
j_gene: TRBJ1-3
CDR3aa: CASSRLSSGNTIYF
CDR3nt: TGTGCCAGCAGCCGCCTTAGCTCTGGAAACACCATATATTTT

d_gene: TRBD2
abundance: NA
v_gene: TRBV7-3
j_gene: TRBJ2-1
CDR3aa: CASSFIAGANNEQFF
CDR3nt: TGTGCCAGCAGCTTCATAGCGGGAGCTAACAATGAGCAGTTCTTC

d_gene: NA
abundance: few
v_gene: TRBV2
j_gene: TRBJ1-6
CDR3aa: CASSDTTTGNSPLHF
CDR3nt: TGTGCCAGCAGTGATACCACCACGGGGAATTCACCCCTCCACTTT

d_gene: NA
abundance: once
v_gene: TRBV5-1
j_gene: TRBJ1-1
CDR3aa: CASSLSTGNTEAFF
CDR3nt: TGCGCCAGCAGCTTGTCAACAGGGAACACTGAAGCTTTCTTT

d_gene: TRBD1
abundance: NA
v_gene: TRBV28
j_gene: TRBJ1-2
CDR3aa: CATGTGYYGYTF
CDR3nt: TGTGCCACCGGGACAGGATATTATGGCTACACCTTC

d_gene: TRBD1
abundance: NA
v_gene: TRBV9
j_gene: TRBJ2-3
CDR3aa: CASSRDRGRSDTQYF
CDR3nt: TGTGCCAGCAGCCGGGACAGGGGGCGGTCAGATACGCAGTATTTT

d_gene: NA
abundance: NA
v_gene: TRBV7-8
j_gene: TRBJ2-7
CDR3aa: CASSPDRSREQYF
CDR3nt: TGTGCCAGCAGCCCCGACAGAAGCCGGGAGCAGTACTTC

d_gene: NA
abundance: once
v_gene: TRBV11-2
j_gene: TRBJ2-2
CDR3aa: CASSLGAWAGELFF
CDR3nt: TGTGCCAGCAGCTTAGGGGCTTGGGCCGGGGAGCTGTTTTTT

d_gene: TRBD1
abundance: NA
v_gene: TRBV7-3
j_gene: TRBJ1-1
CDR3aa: CASSPQGQAATEAFF
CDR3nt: TGTGCCAGCAGCCCCCAGGGACAGGCGGCCACTGAAGCTTTCTTT

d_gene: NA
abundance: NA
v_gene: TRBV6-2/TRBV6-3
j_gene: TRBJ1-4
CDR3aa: CASSREAGDEKLFF
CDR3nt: TGTGCCAGCAGCCGGGAGGCGGGGGATGAAAAACTGTTTTTT

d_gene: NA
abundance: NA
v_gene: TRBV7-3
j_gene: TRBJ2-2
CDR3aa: CASSQVDTGELFF
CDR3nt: TGTGCCAGCAGCCAAGTAGACACCGGGGAGCTGTTTTTT

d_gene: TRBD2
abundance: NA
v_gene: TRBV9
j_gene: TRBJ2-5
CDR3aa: CASSVGASGSETQYF
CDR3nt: TGTGCCAGCAGCGTAGGGGCTAGCGGGAGCGAGACCCAGTACTTC

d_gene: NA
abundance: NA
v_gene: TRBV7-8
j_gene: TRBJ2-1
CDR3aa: CASSAGLRIDNEQFF
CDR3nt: TGTGCCAGCAGCGCGGGACTGCGAATCGACAATGAGCAGTTCTTC

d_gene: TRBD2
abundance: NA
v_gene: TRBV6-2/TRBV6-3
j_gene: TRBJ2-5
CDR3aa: CASSYSRLAGGLAMETQYF
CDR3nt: TGTGCCAGCAGTTACTCGAGACTAGCGGGAGGGCTGGCTATGGAGACCCAGTACTTC

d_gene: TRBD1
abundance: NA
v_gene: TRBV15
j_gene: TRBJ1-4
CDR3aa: CATADRGGKNEKLFF
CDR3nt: TGTGCCACGGCTGACAGGGGAGGGAAAAATGAAAAACTGTTTTTT

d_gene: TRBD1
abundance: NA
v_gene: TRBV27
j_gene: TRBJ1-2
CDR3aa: CASTPGQGSLGYGYTF
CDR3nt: TGTGCCAGCACCCCCGGACAGGGAAGCCTAGGGTATGGCTACACCTTC

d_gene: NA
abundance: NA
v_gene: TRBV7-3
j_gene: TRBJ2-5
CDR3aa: CASSLDIQETQYF
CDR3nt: TGTGCCAGCAGCTTAGACATCCAAGAGACCCAGTACTTC

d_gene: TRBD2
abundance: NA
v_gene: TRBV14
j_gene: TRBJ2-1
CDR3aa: CASKESGLAGYNEQFF
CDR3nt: TGTGCCAGCAAGGAATCCGGACTAGCGGGTTACAATGAGCAGTTCTTC

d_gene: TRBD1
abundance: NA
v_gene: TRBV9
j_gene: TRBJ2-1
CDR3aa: CASSVDRGPNNEQFF
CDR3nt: TGTGCCAGCAGCGTCGACAGGGGGCCCAACAATGAGCAGTTCTTC

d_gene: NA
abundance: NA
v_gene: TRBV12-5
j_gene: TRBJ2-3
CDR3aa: CASEASGTDTQYF
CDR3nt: TGTGCTAGTGAGGCTAGCGGCACAGATACGCAGTATTTT

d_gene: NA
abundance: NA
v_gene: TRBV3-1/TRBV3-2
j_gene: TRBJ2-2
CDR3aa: CASSQFSQDDTGELFF
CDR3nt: TGTGCCAGCAGCCAATTTTCACAGGACGACACCGGGGAGCTGTTTTTT

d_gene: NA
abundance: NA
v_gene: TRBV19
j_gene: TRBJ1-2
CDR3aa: CASTLSLNWGYTF
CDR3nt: TGTGCCAGTACCTTATCGTTAAACTGGGGCTACACCTTC

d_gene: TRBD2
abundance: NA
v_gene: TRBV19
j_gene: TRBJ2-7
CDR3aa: CASSMDGRAYEQYF
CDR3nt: TGTGCCAGTAGTATGGACGGGAGGGCCTACGAGCAGTACTTC

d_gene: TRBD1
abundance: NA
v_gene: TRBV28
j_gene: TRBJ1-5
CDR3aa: CASSSPGTGFSNQPQHF
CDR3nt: TGTGCCAGCAGTTCCCCCGGGACAGGATTTAGCAATCAGCCCCAGCATTTT

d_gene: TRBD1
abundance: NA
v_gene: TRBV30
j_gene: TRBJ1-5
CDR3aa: CAWSVRDRVNQPQHF
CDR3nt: TGTGCCTGGAGTGTGCGGGACAGGGTCAATCAGCCCCAGCATTTT

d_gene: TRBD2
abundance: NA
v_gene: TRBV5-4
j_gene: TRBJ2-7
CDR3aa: CASSPRLAGGPDEQYF
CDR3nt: TGTGCCAGCAGCCCCCGACTAGCGGGAGGGCCGGACGAGCAGTACTTC

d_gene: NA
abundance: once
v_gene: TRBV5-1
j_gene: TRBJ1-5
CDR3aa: CASSLAGNSNQPQHF
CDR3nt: TGCGCCAGCAGCTTGGCAGGGAATAGCAATCAGCCCCAGCATTTT

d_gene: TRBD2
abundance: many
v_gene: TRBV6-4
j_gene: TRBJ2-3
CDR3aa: CASSDSRETDTQYF
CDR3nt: TGTGCCAGCAGTGACTCGCGGGAGACAGATACGCAGTATTTT

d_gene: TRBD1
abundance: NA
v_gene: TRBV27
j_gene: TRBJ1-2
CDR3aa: CASSLSSGGNYGYTF
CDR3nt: TGTGCCAGCAGTTTATCTTCAGGGGGCAACTATGGCTACACCTTC